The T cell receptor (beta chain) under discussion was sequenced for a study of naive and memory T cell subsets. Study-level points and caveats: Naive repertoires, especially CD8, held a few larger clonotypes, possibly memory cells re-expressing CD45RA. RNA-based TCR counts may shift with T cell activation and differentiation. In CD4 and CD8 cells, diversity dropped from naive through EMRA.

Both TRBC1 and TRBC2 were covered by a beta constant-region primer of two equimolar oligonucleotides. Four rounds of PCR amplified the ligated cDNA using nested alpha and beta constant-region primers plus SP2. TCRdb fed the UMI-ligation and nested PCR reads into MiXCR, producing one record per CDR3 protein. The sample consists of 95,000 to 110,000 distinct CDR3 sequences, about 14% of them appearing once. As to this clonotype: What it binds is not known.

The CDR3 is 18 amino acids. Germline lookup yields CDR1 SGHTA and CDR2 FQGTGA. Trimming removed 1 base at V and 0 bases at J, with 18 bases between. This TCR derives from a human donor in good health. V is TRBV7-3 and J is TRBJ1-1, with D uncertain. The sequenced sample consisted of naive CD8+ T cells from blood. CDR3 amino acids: CASSLNSRGSLMNTEAFF. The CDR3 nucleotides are TGTGCCAGCAGCTTAAATTCTCGCGGCAGCTTAATGAACACTGAAGCTTTCTTT.